The 10 T cell receptor beta chains presented below share a single source sample, sequenced in a study of blood T cell repertoires in COVID-19. Sequencing was performed with immunoSEQ multiplex PCR; in TCRdb, only in-frame clones are kept and a portion is missing. The sample records 150,000 to 200,000 clones, about nine tenths being singletons. The sample was peripheral blood. The source is a woman aged 60-75 years with COVID-19, enrolled during active disease.

The chain has TRBV7-2 and TRBJ2-1; 10 nucleotides align to TRBD2. The CDR3 contains 16 residues. Germline V gene sequence: CDR1 SGHTA, CDR2 FQGNSA. Losses at the gene ends were 6 bases for V and 3 bases for J; bases not matched to a gene: 8. DNA for the CDR3: TGTGCCAGCAGGGGGGCTAGCGGGAGTGGCTACAATGAGCAGTTCTTC. The encoded protein is CASRGASGSGYNEQFF.

The V call is TRBV19, the J call TRBJ2-1; TRBD2 aligns across 13 bases. J gave up 7 bases and V 3 bases, and 6 bases lay outside the gene matches. Germline V lookup: CDR1 LNHDA, CDR2 SQIVND (reference sequence). The CDR3 spans 16 residues. The CDR3 sequence is CASSIKTSGRGNEQFF. CDR3 in DNA: TGTGCCAGTAGTATTAAAACTAGCGGGAGGGGAAATGAGCAGTTCTTC.

The chain is built from TRBV9 and TRBJ1-1; D not certain. The ends were cut back, 4 bases at V and 4 bases at J, with 23 bases in the middle. This CDR3 has 17 amino acids. Germline CDR1 is SGDLS and CDR2 is YYNGEE. CDR3 residues: CASSPTEAAFSGTEAFF. DNA for the CDR3: TGTGCCAGCAGCCCCACCGAAGCGGCCTTCAGTGGCACTGAAGCTTTCTTT.

The chain joins TRBV19 to TRBJ2-7; 8 nucleotides line up with TRBD1. Looked up from germline, CDR1 is LNHDA and CDR2 is SQIVND (reference sequence). The V segment lost 10 bases and the J segment 5 bases; nucleotides outside the gene matches: 13. The CDR3 is made up of 14 amino acids. CDR3 DNA: TGTGCCACCAGACCAGGGGGCGAGTTCAACGAGCAGTACTTC. It yields the protein CATRPGGEFNEQYF.

CDR3 loop: CASSRGSGNTIYF. The CDR3 region has the DNA TGTGCCAGCTCGCGAGGGTCTGGAAACACCATATATTTT. J is TRBJ1-3 and V is TRBV6-5; D uncertain. The CDR3 totals 13 residues. CDR1 is MNHEY and CDR2 is SVGAGI in the germline V gene. V was trimmed by 8 bases and J by 1 base, leaving 9 bases between them.

V gene TRBV27 combines with J gene TRBJ1-5, with 7 bases that match TRBD1. V was clipped by 2 bases and J by 6 bases; unmatched bases: 1. The CDR3 loop spans 13 amino acids. Germline CDR1 MNHEY, CDR2 SMNVEV (reference sequence). This chain's CDR3 is CASSLGQVQPQHF. The CDR3 DNA reads TGTGCCAGCAGTTTAGGACAGGTTCAGCCCCAGCATTTT.

This chain connects TRBV30 to TRBJ2-5, with 13 bases matching TRBD2. J was trimmed by 1 base and V by 1 base; bases with no gene match: 0. This CDR3 comprises 15 residues. From germline, CDR1 is GTSNPN and CDR2 SVGIG (reference sequence). CDR3 sequence reads: CAWSGTSGSQETQYF. In DNA, the CDR3 is TGTGCCTGGAGTGGGACTAGCGGGAGCCAAGAGACCCAGTACTTC.

This clone appeared once. The chain uses TRBV5-5 and TRBJ2-7; D is unresolved. The V end lost 0 bases, the J end lost 0 bases, and 7 bases lay between the germline ends. Germline values: CDR1 SGHKS, CDR2 YYEKEE (reference sequence). The CDR3 extends over 14 amino acids. The CDR3 region is CASSLVLSSYEQYF. The CDR3, as DNA: TGTGCCAGCAGCTTGGTACTAAGCTCCTACGAGCAGTACTTC.

This chain joins TRBV4-1 and TRBJ1-1; D is undetermined. The CDR3 runs to 15 residues. V was trimmed by 4 bases and J by 8 bases, leaving 20 bases between them. Germline V gene lookup returns CDR1 MGHRA and CDR2 YSYEKL. For the CDR3, the DNA is TGCGCCAGCAGCCGCGGGCTTGGGAAAGGAGCGGAAGCTTTCTTT. It codes for CASSRGLGKGAEAFF.

The chain is built from TRBV7-9 and TRBJ2-1; a possible D gene is TRBD2 (5 bases). V lost 7 bases to trimming and J lost 5 bases, with 12 bases between them. The CDR3 contains 13 residues. From germline, CDR1 is SEHNR and CDR2 FQNEAQ (reference sequence). The chain's CDR3 is CASIISGNNEQFF. The CDR3 nucleotides read TGTGCCAGCATTATCAGCGGTAACAATGAGCAGTTCTTC.